The 29 T cell receptor beta chains presented below share a single source sample, sequenced in a study of cytotoxic CD8 clonotypes in ibrutinib-treated CLL. Assay used: immunoSEQ multiplex PCR; TCRdb lists only in-frame clones, some missing. Here the sample spans about 68,000 clones, 90% being singletons. The source material was PBMCs, sampled after 12 months of ibrutinib treatment. These receptors all stem from a human donor with chronic lymphocytic leukemia.

This chain links TRBV5-1 with TRBJ1-1; D unresolved. Trimming left V 0 bases short and J 5 bases short, with 11 bases between. The CDR3 extends over 14 amino acids. Per the germline V gene, CDR1 is SGHRS and CDR2 is YFSETQ. Here the CDR3 DNA reads TGCGCCAGCAGCTTGGGGGCGGGTCGAACTGAAGCTTTCTTT. This sequence encodes CASSLGAGRTEAFF.

The V and J genes are TRBV5-1 and TRBJ2-7, with D possibly matching TRBD1 (5 bases). The CDR3 sequence is 14 residues long. Per germline, CDR1 SGHRS and CDR2 YFSETQ. V lost 1 base to trimming and J lost 2 bases, with 10 bases between them. CDR3 in DNA: TGCGCCAGCAGCTTGTGGGGCCAGACCTACGAGCAGTACTTC. Its protein is CASSLWGQTYEQYF.

The chain has TRBV2 and TRBJ1-6, with D maybe TRBD1 (5 bases). The germline CDR1 and CDR2 sequences are SNHLY and FYNNEI. V dropped 8 bases and J dropped 9 bases, with 11 bases sitting between them. The length of the CDR3 is 12 residues. Here the CDR3 reads CASQSTGSPLHF. Here the CDR3 DNA reads TGTGCCAGCCAGTCTACAGGTTCACCCCTCCACTTT. Together with reference TRBV2 and TRBJ1-6, the CDR3 gives the full variable domain: EPEVTQTPSHQVTQMGQEVILRCVPISNHLYFYWYRQILGQKVEFLVSFYNNEISEKSEIFDDQFSVERPDGSNFTLKIRSTKLEDSAMYFCASQSTGSPLHFGNGTRLTVT.

The rearrangement joins TRBV28 to TRBJ2-4; tentative D call: TRBD2 (6 bases). Per the germline V gene, CDR1 is MDHEN and CDR2 is SYDVKM. CDR3 length: 15 amino acids. The V end lost 5 bases, the J end lost 0 bases, and 11 bases lay between the germline ends. CDR3 bases: TGTGCCAGCAGTGAGGGAGGTCTAGCCAAAAACATTCAGTACTTC. Residues: CASSEGGLAKNIQYF. The whole variable domain, remainder taken from reference TRBV28 and TRBJ2-4, is DVKVTQSSRYLVKRTGEKVFLECVQDMDHENMFWYRQDPGLGLRLIYFSYDVKMKEKGDIPEGYSVSREKKERFSLILESASTNQTSMYLCASSEGGLAKNIQYFGAGTRLSVL.

This clone was seen a few times. The V call is TRBV7-2, the J call TRBJ2-3; D possibly corresponds to TRBD1 (5 bases). The CDR3 totals 14 residues. Germline V gene lookup returns CDR1 SGHTA and CDR2 FQGNSA. Trimming cost V 5 bases and J 3 bases, with 12 bases left between them. The CDR3 DNA reads as TGTGCCAGCAGCCCCACGACAGTTACAGATACGCAGTATTTT. Translated: CASSPTTVTDTQYF. The full variable domain, its missing parts supplied by reference TRBV7-2 and TRBJ2-3, is GAGVSQSPSNKVTEKGKDVELRCDPISGHTALYWYRQSLGQGLEFLIYFQGNSAPDKSGLPSDRFSAERTGGSVSTLTIQRTQQEDSAVYLCASSPTTVTDTQYFGPGTRLTVL.

The chain couples TRBV2 to TRBJ2-3, with D perhaps given as TRBD1 or TRBD2 (5 bases each). The length of the CDR3 is 15 residues. V was shortened by 4 bases and J by 0 bases, with 11 bases between the two germline ends. Germline CDR1 SNHLY, CDR2 FYNNEI. The CDR3 bases are TGTGCCAGCAGTGCAGGGACGAAAAGCACAGATACGCAGTATTTT. This codes for CASSAGTKSTDTQYF.

V usage is TRBV5-6 and J usage is TRBJ2-2, with 10 bases lining up with TRBD2. The V gene end was trimmed by 4 bases and the J gene end by 7 bases; junction bases not matched to a gene: 4. The CDR3 has 14 amino acids. Looked up from germline, CDR1 is SGHDT and CDR2 is YYEEEE. The CDR3 coding sequence is TGTGCCAGCAGCCTGCTAGCGGGAGTCGGGGAGCTGTTTTTT. Translation: CASSLLAGVGELFF.

The chain combines TRBV7-6 with TRBJ2-3, with 12 bases fitting TRBD2. The CDR3 consists of 17 residues. Germline CDR1 reads SGHVS; CDR2 reads FNYEAQ. The V segment lost 2 bases and the J segment 1 base; nucleotides outside the gene matches: 4. CDR3 bases: TGTGCCAGCAGCTTAAACCCTAGCGGGAGGGGCACAGATACGCAGTATTTT. This sequence encodes CASSLNPSGRGTDTQYF.

The CDR3 loop reads CASSYRGRDTEAFF. In DNA, the CDR3 is TGTGCCAGCAGTTACAGGGGGCGGGACACTGAAGCTTTCTTT. The chain combines TRBV6-5 with TRBJ1-1; 7 bases are shared with TRBD1. Germline CDR1 MNHEY, CDR2 SVGAGI. Trimming cost V 2 bases and J 3 bases; bases outside gene matches: 3. This CDR3 spans 14 amino acids.

The CDR3 protein is CASSIVQGAGYTF. In nucleotides, the CDR3 is TGTGCCAGCAGTATAGTACAGGGTGCTGGCTACACCTTC. The chain links TRBV2 to TRBJ1-2, with D perhaps matching TRBD1 (6 bases). Germline lookup yields CDR1 SNHLY and CDR2 FYNNEI. Trimming pared 5 bases from V and 7 bases from J, leaving 14 bases between. The CDR3 is made up of 13 amino acids.

Only one count was recorded for this clone. The rearrangement uses TRBV6-1 and TRBJ2-1, with a tentative D call TRBD1 (6 bases). The CDR3 consists of 16 residues. Trimming took off 1 base at V and 3 bases at J, with 13 bases between the two ends. Germline V lookup: CDR1 MNHNS, CDR2 SASEGT. The CDR3 region is CASSEGWQGNYNEQFF. The CDR3 DNA reads as TGTGCCAGCAGTGAAGGGTGGCAGGGGAACTACAATGAGCAGTTCTTC.

This clone was counted a single time. The gene calls are TRBV5-5 and TRBJ1-5; 9 nucleotides line up with TRBD1. CDR1 is SGHKS, CDR2 YYEKEE, per germline (reference sequence). The V gene end was trimmed by 2 bases and the J gene end by 2 bases; junction bases not matched to a gene: 2. The CDR3 runs to 15 residues. DNA for the CDR3: TGTGCCAGCAGCTTATACAGGGGGCGCAATCAGCCCCAGCATTTT. Protein sequence: CASSLYRGRNQPQHF.

This chain uses TRBV6-5 with TRBJ2-3, with 10 bases lining up with TRBD2. V gave up 5 bases and J gave up 1 base; unmatched junction bases: 3. CDR1 is MNHEY and CDR2 is SVGAGI in the germline V gene. The CDR3 contains 15 residues. The CDR3 region is CASSILAGGTDTQYF. The CDR3 nucleotides are TGTGCCAGCAGTATCCTAGCGGGAGGCACAGATACGCAGTATTTT.

The chain employs TRBV2 and TRBJ2-4; D perhaps matches TRBD1 (6 bases). With 5 bases removed from V and 5 bases from J, the gap between germline ends came to 16 bases. This CDR3 has 15 amino acids. The germline V gene has CDR1 SNHLY and CDR2 FYNNEI. CDR3 loop: CASSIQQGAENIQYF. The CDR3 DNA follows: TGTGCCAGCAGTATACAACAGGGAGCTGAAAACATTCAGTACTTC.

The gene calls are TRBV6-5 and TRBJ2-7, with a weak D call TRBD1 (6 bases). V dropped 5 bases and J dropped 7 bases, with 18 bases sitting between them. This CDR3 comprises 14 residues. CDR1 MNHEY and CDR2 SVGAGI come from the germline V gene. CDR3 loop: CASSHRVDLREQYF. DNA of the CDR3: TGTGCCAGCAGTCACAGGGTGGACCTCAGGGAGCAGTACTTC.

This sequence joins TRBV4-3 and TRBJ2-3; 7 bases are a match to TRBD2. This CDR3 is built from 16 residues. Germline-derived CDR1 and CDR2 are LGHNA and YSLEER. Trimming removed 0 bases from V and 0 bases from J; junction bases left unmatched: 3. The chain's CDR3 is CASSQDGGRSTDTQYF. The CDR3 DNA follows: TGCGCCAGCAGCCAAGACGGCGGGAGAAGCACAGATACGCAGTATTTT.

V is TRBV6-1 and J is TRBJ2-7; 8 bases are a match to TRBD2. Trimming removed 7 bases from V and 5 bases from J; junction bases left unmatched: 7. Germline lookup yields CDR1 MNHNS and CDR2 SASEGT. The CDR3 length is 13 residues. The CDR3 is CASTAREVNEQYF. CDR3 nucleotides: TGTGCCAGCACAGCGCGGGAGGTGAACGAGCAGTACTTC.

This chain uses TRBV4-2 with TRBJ1-4; TRBD1 is a possible D gene (5 bases). V was shortened by 3 bases and J by 8 bases, with 13 bases between the two germline ends. Per the germline V gene, CDR1 is LGHNA and CDR2 is YNFKEQ. The CDR3 totals 14 residues. CDR3 amino acids: CASSQDFGGEKLFF. The CDR3 DNA is TGTGCCAGCAGCCAGGACTTTGGGGGGGAAAAACTGTTTTTT.

The gene calls are TRBV19 and TRBJ1-1; D is undetermined. The CDR3 runs to 14 residues. V lost 4 bases, J lost 0 bases, and 9 bases lay in between. CDR1 LNHDA and CDR2 SQIVND come from the germline V gene (reference sequence). The chain's CDR3 is CASSTDGMNTEAFF. DNA for the CDR3: TGTGCCAGTAGTACGGACGGCATGAACACTGAAGCTTTCTTT.

The chain joins TRBV14 to TRBJ2-5; D is undetermined. CDR3 length: 17 amino acids. Germline-derived CDR1 and CDR2 are SGHDN and FVKESK. The V end was cut by 0 bases, the J end by 5 bases, with 19 bases between. The CDR3 DNA reads as TGTGCCAGCAGCCAAGACCAGACTGGGTCATCAAGGGAGACCCAGTACTTC. Protein sequence: CASSQDQTGSSRETQYF.

The chain joins TRBV20-1 to TRBJ2-1; D might be TRBD1 (6 bases). The CDR3 sequence is 11 residues long. The germline V gene has CDR1 DFQATT and CDR2 SNEGSKA (reference sequence). Trimming took off 4 bases at V and 7 bases at J, with 8 bases between the two ends. The CDR3 protein is CSAIRGNEQFF. The CDR3 DNA reads as TGCAGTGCTATAAGGGGGAATGAGCAGTTCTTC.

The chain has TRBV5-6 and TRBJ2-7; 7 bases are a match to TRBD2. This CDR3 is 14 amino acids long. Germline V gives CDR1 SGHDT, CDR2 YYEEEE. The V segment lost 2 bases and the J segment 3 bases; nucleotides outside the gene matches: 5. The CDR3 sequence: CASSLGGSIYEQYF. DNA of the CDR3: TGTGCCAGCAGCTTAGGCGGGAGTATCTACGAGCAGTACTTC. Using reference TRBV5-6 and TRBJ2-7 for the parts outside the CDR3, the full variable domain is DAGVTQSPTHLIKTRGQQVTLRCSPKSGHDTVSWYQQALGQGPQFIFQYYEEEERQRGNFPDRFSGHQFPNYSSELNVNALLLGDSALYLCASSLGGSIYEQYFGPGTRLTVT.

Comments on this clone: The sample has other DNA sequences that encode this CDR3 too. The chain links TRBV7-9 to TRBJ1-1, with TRBD1 as a possible D gene (5 bases). The V gene lost 4 bases and the J gene lost 4 bases, with 19 bases spanning the gap. This CDR3 contains 16 residues. Germline lookup yields CDR1 SEHNR and CDR2 FQNEAQ (reference sequence). The CDR3 coding sequence is TGTGCCAGCAGCTCCCGATTGGGAGGGGCGGCCACTGAAGCTTTCTTT. Protein sequence: CASSSRLGGAATEAFF.

This chain connects TRBV27 to TRBJ2-2; possibly TRBD2 for D (7 bases). V gave up 8 bases and J gave up 7 bases, with 17 bases separating them. Germline-derived CDR1 and CDR2 are MNHEY and SMNVEV (reference sequence). CDR3 size: 14 residues. CDR3: CASRKGGVIGELFF. Here the CDR3 DNA reads TGTGCCAGCCGGAAAGGGGGGGTAATCGGGGAGCTGTTTTTT.

This rearrangement joins TRBV5-4 to TRBJ2-7; D perhaps matches TRBD2 (6 bases). The CDR3 covers 15 residues. From germline, CDR1 is SGHNT and CDR2 YYREEE (reference sequence). V lost 2 bases to trimming and J lost 0 bases, with 12 bases between them. Here the CDR3 reads CASSFGGVDSYEQYF. In DNA, the CDR3 is TGTGCCAGCAGCTTTGGAGGGGTGGACTCCTACGAGCAGTACTTC.

The CDR3 spells CASSLATGEASPLHF. For the CDR3, the DNA is TGTGCCAGCTCCCTAGCGACAGGAGAGGCTTCACCCCTCCACTTT. The rearrangement joins TRBV2 to TRBJ1-6; weak D call: TRBD1 (6 bases). CDR1 is SNHLY, CDR2 FYNNEI, per germline. V lost 8 bases, J lost 9 bases, and 20 bases lay in between. The CDR3 length is 15 residues.

The chain carries TRBV4-3 and TRBJ2-7; 8 bases map to TRBD2. V was pared by 4 bases and J by 4 bases, with 9 bases of the junction left unmatched. The CDR3 runs to 15 residues. CDR1 is LGHNA, CDR2 YSLEER, per germline. As DNA, the CDR3 is TGCGCCAGCAGCCCCATTGCGGGACTAGAATACGAGCAGTACTTC. Amino acids: CASSPIAGLEYEQYF.

The V call is TRBV9, the J call TRBJ2-2; 9 bases map to TRBD2. The J segment lost 0 bases and the V segment lost 0 bases, leaving 0 bases of the junction unmatched. CDR1 SGDLS and CDR2 YYNGEE come from the germline V gene. This CDR3 spans 16 amino acids. In DNA, the CDR3 is TGTGCCAGCAGCGTAGGACTAGCGGCGAACACCGGGGAGCTGTTTTTT. This codes for CASSVGLAANTGELFF.

The chain links TRBV9 to TRBJ2-7; no firm D call. The CDR3 covers 14 residues. Trimming removed 0 bases at V and 5 bases at J, with 12 bases between. Germline assignment: CDR1 SGDLS and CDR2 YYNGEE. In nucleotides, the CDR3 is TGTGCCAGCAGCGTAGGGCAGCCCCCCGACGAGCAGTACTTC. This codes for CASSVGQPPDEQYF.